This T cell receptor (beta chain) was documented in a study of shared clonotypes between healthy human individuals. Germline values: CDR1 SGHAT, CDR2 FQNNGV. The CDR3 runs 15 residues. V lost 5 bases to trimming and J lost 2 bases; unmatched junction nucleotides: 8. Researchers ran the assay at a deep level. Using 200 ng DNA, 30,000 or so T cell genomes, the sorted-subset replicate PCRs were run. TCRdb keeps only in-frame clones here, not all; method: immunoSEQ multiplex PCR. The sample gives approximately 530,000 clones, approximately 95% of which show up once; around 0.066% is in the top ten. Sequenced material: naive CD4+ T cells sorted from blood. The subset: CD45RA+ positively selected. The receptor was isolated from a woman younger than 45 in good health. V usage is TRBV11-2 and J usage is TRBJ2-7; 8 bases fit TRBD2. CDR3 in DNA: TGTGCCAGCAGCGCCCCGGGGGGGAGGGCCTACGAGCAGTACTTC. Its translation: CASSAPGGRAYEQYF.